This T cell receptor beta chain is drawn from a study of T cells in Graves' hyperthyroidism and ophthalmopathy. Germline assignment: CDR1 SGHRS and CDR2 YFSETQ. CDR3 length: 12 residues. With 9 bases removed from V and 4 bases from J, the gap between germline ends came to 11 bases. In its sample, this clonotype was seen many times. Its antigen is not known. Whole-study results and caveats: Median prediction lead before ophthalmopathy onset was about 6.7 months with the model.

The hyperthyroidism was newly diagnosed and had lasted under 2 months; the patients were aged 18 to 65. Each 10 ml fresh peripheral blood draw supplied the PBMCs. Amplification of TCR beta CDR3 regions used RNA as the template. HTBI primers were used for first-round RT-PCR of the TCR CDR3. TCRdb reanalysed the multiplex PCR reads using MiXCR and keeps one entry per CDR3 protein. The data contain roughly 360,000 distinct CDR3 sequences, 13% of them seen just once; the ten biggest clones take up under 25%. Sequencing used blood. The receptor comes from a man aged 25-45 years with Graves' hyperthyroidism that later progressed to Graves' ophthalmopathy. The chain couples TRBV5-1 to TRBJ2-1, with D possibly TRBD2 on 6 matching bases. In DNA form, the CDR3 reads TGCGCCACATCCAGCGGGTACAATGAGCAGTTCTTC. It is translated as CATSSGYNEQFF. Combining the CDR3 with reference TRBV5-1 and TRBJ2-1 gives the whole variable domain KAGVTQTPRYLIKTRGQQVTLSCSPISGHRSVSWYQQTPGQGLQFLFEYFSETQRNKGNFPGRFSGRQFSNSRSEMNVSTLELGDSALYLCATSSGYNEQFFGPGTRLTVL.